This TCR beta chain was identified during a study of T cell changes during pregnancy in multiple sclerosis. The protocol was immunoSEQ multiplex PCR, while the TCRdb copy is restricted to in-frame clones and leaves out a portion. The sample yields 70,000 to 100,000 clones, 90% to 95% seen once. CDR1 is MNHNS, CDR2 SASEGT, per germline. V lost 1 base to trimming and J lost 1 base, with 7 bases between them. The CDR3 runs 14 residues. Sequenced material: peripheral blood, taken in the first trimester of pregnancy. The sequence was obtained from a female donor with multiple sclerosis, enrolled in a pregnancy study. The V call is TRBV6-1, the J call TRBJ1-1; D unclear. The CDR3 DNA reads as TGTGCCAGCAGTGAAGGACTGCCGAACACTGAAGCTTTCTTT. Translated: CASSEGLPNTEAFF.